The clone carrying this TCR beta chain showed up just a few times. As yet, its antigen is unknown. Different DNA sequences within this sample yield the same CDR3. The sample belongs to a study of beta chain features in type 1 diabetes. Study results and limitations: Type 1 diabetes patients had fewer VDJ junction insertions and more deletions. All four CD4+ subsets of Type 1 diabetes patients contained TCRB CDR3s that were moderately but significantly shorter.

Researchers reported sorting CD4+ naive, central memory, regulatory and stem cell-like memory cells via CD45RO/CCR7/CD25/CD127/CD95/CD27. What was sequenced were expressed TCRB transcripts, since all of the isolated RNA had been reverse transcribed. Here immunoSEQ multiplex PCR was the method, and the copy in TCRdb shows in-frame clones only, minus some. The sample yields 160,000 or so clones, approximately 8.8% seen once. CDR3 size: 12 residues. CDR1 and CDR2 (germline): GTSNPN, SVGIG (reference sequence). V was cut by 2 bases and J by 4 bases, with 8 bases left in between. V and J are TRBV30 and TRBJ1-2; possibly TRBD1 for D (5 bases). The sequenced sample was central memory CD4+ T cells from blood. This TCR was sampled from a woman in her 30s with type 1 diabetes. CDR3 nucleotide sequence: TGTGCCTGGAGTCGGGGGTCCTATGGCTACACCTTC. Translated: CAWSRGSYGYTF.